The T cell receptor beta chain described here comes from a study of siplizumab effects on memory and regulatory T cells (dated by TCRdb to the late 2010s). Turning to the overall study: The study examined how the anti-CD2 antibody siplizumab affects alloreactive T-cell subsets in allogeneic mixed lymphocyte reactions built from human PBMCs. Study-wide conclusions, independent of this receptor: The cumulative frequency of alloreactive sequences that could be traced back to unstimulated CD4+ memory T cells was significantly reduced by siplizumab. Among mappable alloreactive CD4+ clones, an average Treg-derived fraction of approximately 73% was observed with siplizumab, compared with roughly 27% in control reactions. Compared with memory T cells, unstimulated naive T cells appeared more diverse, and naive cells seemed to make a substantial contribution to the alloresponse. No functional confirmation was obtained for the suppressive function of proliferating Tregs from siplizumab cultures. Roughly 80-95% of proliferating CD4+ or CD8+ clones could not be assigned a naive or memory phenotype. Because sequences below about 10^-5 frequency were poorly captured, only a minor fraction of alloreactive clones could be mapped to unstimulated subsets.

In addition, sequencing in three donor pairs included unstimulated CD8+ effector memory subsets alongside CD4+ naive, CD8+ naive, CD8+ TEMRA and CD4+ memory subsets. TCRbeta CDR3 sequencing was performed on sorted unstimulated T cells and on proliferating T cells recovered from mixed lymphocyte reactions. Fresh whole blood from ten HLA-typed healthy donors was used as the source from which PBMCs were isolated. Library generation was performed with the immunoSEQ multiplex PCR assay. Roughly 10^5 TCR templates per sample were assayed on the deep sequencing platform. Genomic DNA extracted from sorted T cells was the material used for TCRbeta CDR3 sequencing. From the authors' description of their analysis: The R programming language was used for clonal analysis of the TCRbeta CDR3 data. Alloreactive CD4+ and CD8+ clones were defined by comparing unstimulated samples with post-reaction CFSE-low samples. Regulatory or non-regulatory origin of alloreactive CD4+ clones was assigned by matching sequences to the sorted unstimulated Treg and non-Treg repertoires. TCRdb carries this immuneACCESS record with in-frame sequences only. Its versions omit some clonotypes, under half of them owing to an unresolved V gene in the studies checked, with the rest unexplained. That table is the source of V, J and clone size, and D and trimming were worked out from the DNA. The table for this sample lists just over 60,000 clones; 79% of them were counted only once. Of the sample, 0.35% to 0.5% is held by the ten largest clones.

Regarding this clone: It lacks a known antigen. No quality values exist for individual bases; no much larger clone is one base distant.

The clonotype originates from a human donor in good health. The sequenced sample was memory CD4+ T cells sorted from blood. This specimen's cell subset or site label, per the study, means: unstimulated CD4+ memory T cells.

The DNA sequence is TGTGCCAGCAGTTTTTCCTTTCCGCCCCAGCATTTT. This yields the protein CASSFSFPPQHF. The V gene is TRBV28 and the J gene is TRBJ1-5, with the identity of the D gene unclear. Taken from cysteine to phenylalanine, the CDR3 has 12 residues. Only CDR3 DNA is held: 36 bases, read in frame from base 1. V is cut by 3 bases and J by 9 bases, and the space between the germline ends is 9 bases. The germline V gene supplies CDR1 MDHEN and CDR2 SYDVKM.